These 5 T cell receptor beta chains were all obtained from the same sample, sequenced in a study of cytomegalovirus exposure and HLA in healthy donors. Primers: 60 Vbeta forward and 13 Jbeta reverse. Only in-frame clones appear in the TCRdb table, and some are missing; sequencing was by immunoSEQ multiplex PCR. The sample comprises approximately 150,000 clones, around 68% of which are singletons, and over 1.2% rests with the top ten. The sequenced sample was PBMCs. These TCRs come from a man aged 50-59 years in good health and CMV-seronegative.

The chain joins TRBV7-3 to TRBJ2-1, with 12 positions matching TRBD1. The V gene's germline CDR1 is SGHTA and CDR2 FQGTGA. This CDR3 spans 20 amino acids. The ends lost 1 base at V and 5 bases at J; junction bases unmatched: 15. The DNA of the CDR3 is TGTGCCAGCAGCTTAATGGGGACAGGGGGCCCCTGGGGGCCCAACAATGAGCAGTTCTTC. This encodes CASSLMGTGGPWGPNNEQFF. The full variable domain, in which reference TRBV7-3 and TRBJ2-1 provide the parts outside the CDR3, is GAGVSQTPSNKVTEKGKYVELRCDPISGHTALYWYRQSLGQGPEFLIYFQGTGAADDSGLPNDRFFAVRPEGSVSTLKIQRTERGDSAVYLCASSLMGTGGPWGPNNEQFFGPGTRLTVL.

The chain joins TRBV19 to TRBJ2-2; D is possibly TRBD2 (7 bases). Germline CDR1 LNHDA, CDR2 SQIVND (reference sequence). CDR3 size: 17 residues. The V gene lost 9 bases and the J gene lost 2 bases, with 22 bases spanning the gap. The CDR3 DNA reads TGTGCCAGCCCTGGGGGGCGACTAGCTACTAACACCGGGGAGCTGTTTTTT. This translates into CASPGGRLATNTGELFF.

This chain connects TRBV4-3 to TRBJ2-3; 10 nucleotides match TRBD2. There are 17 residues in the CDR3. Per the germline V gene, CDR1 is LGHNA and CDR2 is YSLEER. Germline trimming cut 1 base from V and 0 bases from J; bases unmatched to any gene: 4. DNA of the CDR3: TGCGCCAGCAGCCAAGGAGCGGGGGGGCTTAGCACAGATACGCAGTATTTT. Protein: CASSQGAGGLSTDTQYF.

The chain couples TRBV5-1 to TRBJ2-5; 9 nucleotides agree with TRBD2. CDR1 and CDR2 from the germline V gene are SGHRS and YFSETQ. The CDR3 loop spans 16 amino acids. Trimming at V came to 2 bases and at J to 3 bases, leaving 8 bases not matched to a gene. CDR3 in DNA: TGCGCCAGCAGCTTCGGTAGCGGGGGCCCCAAAGAGACCCAGTACTTC. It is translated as CASSFGSGGPKETQYF.

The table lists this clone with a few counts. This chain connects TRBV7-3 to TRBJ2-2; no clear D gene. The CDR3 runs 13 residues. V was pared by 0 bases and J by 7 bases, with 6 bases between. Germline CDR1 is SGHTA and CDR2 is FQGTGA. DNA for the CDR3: TGTGCCAGCAGCTTAACTCTAGGCGGGGAGCTGTTTTTT. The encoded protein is CASSLTLGGELFF. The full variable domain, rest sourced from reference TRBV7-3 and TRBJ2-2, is GAGVSQTPSNKVTEKGKYVELRCDPISGHTALYWYRQSLGQGPEFLIYFQGTGAADDSGLPNDRFFAVRPEGSVSTLKIQRTERGDSAVYLCASSLTLGGELFFGEGSRLTVL.